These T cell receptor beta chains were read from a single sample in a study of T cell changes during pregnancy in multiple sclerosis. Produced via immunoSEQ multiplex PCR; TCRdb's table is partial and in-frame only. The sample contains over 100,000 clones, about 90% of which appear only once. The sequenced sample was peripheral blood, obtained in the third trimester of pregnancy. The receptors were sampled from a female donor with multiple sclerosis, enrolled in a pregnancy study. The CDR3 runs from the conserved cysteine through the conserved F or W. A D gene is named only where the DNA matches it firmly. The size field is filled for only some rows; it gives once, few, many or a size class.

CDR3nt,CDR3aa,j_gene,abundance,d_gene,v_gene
TGTGCCAGCAGCTTTCAGACTAGCCCCGACGAGCAGTACTTC,CASSFQTSPDEQYF,TRBJ2-7,-,TRBD2,TRBV7-2
TGTGCCAGCAGCGGACAAAGACTAGCGGGGTCCCATGAGCAGTTCTTC,CASSGQRLAGSHEQFF,TRBJ2-1,-,TRBD2,TRBV9
TGCGCCAGCCTTACGAGGGCACCTATTGAAGCTTTCTTT,CASLTRAPIEAFF,TRBJ1-1,-,-,TRBV10-1
TGTGCCAGCAGCGTCGGGGGACTAGGGGCCGGGGAGCTGTTTTTT,CASSVGGLGAGELFF,TRBJ2-2,-,TRBD2,TRBV9
TGTGCCAGCAGTTTGACCGGACTCGGCGGGGGCTCTGGGGCCAACGTCCTGACTTTC,CASSLTGLGGGSGANVLTF,TRBJ2-6,-,TRBD2,TRBV28
TGTGCCAGCAGCTTAGAGACAGGAACTAATGAGCAGTTCTTC,CASSLETGTNEQFF,TRBJ2-1,-,-,TRBV7-7
TGTGCCAGCATCCACCGCGGGGGGCCCCGTGAAAAACTGTTTTTT,CASIHRGGPREKLFF,TRBJ1-4,-,-,TRBV27
TGTGCCAGCAGTGCAAGTCAGGGTTTCTACAATGAGCAGTTCTTC,CASSASQGFYNEQFF,TRBJ2-1,-,-,TRBV2
TGTGCCAGTAGTTCAACAGGGGGAGCTGCCCCTAACTATGGCTACACCTTC,CASSSTGGAAPNYGYTF,TRBJ1-2,-,TRBD1,TRBV19
TGTGCCAGCAGCTTGGAGGGGGCGAATACTGAAGCTTTCTTT,CASSLEGANTEAFF,TRBJ1-1,-,TRBD1,TRBV5-4
TGTGCCAGCAGTTTATCAGTGAATGAAAAACTGTTTTTT,CASSLSVNEKLFF,TRBJ1-4,-,-,TRBV28
TGCGCCAGCAGAGCGGGGGCCACCAGGGGCGAGCAGTTCTTC,CASRAGATRGEQFF,TRBJ2-1,once,TRBD2,TRBV5-1
TGTGCCAGCAGTTTATATGAGGGAACTGAAGCTTTCTTT,CASSLYEGTEAFF,TRBJ1-1,-,-,TRBV27
TGTGCCAGCGAGTTTCGGGGGGGCCGCAGTAAAGAGACCCAGTACTTC,CASEFRGGRSKETQYF,TRBJ2-5,-,TRBD2,TRBV5-4
TGTGCCAGCAGCACTTACAGGGCCCCGAACACCGGGGAGCTGTTTTTT,CASSTYRAPNTGELFF,TRBJ2-2,-,-,TRBV21-1
TGTGCCAGCGGACTAGCGGGAGGGCGGTGGGATACGCAGTATTTT,CASGLAGGRWDTQYF,TRBJ2-3,-,TRBD2,TRBV11-2
TGTGCCAGTAGTGGAACTAACAGGGGAGAGACCCAGTACTTC,CASSGTNRGETQYF,TRBJ2-5,-,TRBD1,TRBV19
TGTGCCTGGAACCGACAGGGTCTCAACTATGGCTACACCTTC,CAWNRQGLNYGYTF,TRBJ1-2,-,TRBD1,TRBV30
TGTGCCAGCAGCCAATCTGGGACACCGAACACTGAAGCTTTCTTT,CASSQSGTPNTEAFF,TRBJ1-1,once,-,TRBV7-9
TGTGCCAGCACTTTCACCAGCTCCTACAATGAGCAGTTCTTC,CASTFTSSYNEQFF,TRBJ2-1,-,-,TRBV2
TGTGCCAGCAGCCTACGGACTAGCGGGAGGAAAACCAACAATGAGCAGTTCTTC,CASSLRTSGRKTNNEQFF,TRBJ2-1,-,TRBD2,TRBV5-6
TGTGCCAGCAGCTTGGCAGGGTCGGCGAACACTGAAGCTTTCTTT,CASSLAGSANTEAFF,TRBJ1-1,-,-,TRBV7-2
TGTGCCTGGATCCCCCAGGGACTAGCGATCCTCAATGAGCAGTTCTTC,CAWIPQGLAILNEQFF,TRBJ2-1,-,TRBD2,TRBV30
TGTGCCAGCAAAGACTTCCTGACCAAGGACTTC,CASKDFLTKDF,TRBJ2-7,-,-,TRBV2
TGTGCCAGTAGTATTACCACCTACGACTACACAGATACGCAGTATTTT,CASSITTYDYTDTQYF,TRBJ2-3,-,-,TRBV19
TGCGCCAGCAGCCAAGAAGGGACAGGGGATCAGCCCCAGCATTTT,CASSQEGTGDQPQHF,TRBJ1-5,-,TRBD1,TRBV4-1
TGTGCCAGCAGCGGATACGGGACAGGGAACACTGAAGCTTTCTTT,CASSGYGTGNTEAFF,TRBJ1-1,-,TRBD1,TRBV9
TGTGCCAGCAGCTCCCTAATGGGCGACTATGGCTACACCTTC,CASSSLMGDYGYTF,TRBJ1-2,-,-,TRBV7-8
TGTGCCAGCAGCCTCCTAGGGGCGAACACTGAAGCTTTCTTT,CASSLLGANTEAFF,TRBJ1-1,once,-,TRBV7-3
TGTGCCAGCAGTCACCGGGACGGGAGCTCCTACAATGAGCAGTTCTTC,CASSHRDGSSYNEQFF,TRBJ2-1,-,-,TRBV21-1
TGTGCCAGCAGTGTAAAACAGGGGTATGGCTACACCTTC,CASSVKQGYGYTF,TRBJ1-2,-,TRBD1,TRBV2
TGTGCCAGCAGCGTTGGGGGGAAAGAGACCCAGTACTTC,CASSVGGKETQYF,TRBJ2-5,-,-,TRBV9
TGTGCCAGCAGTTTATTGAGCTCTGGGGCCAACGTCCTGACTTTC,CASSLLSSGANVLTF,TRBJ2-6,-,-,TRBV27
TGTGCCAGCAGCTTACGGGGCGGGGAGAATCAGCCCCAGCATTTT,CASSLRGGENQPQHF,TRBJ1-5,few,-,TRBV7-3
TGTGCCACCTCAGGGGTAGTTGACTATGGCTACACCTTC,CATSGVVDYGYTF,TRBJ1-2,-,-,TRBV15
TGTGCCAGCAGCTTACCAGGGACTGGAAACACCATATATTTT,CASSLPGTGNTIYF,TRBJ1-3,-,-,TRBV7-3
TGTGCCAGCAGCGAACTAGCGGGGTCCACAGATACGCAGTATTTT,CASSELAGSTDTQYF,TRBJ2-3,-,TRBD2,TRBV9
TGTGCCAGTAGCCTGACAGGGGGCATCACTGAAGCTTTCTTT,CASSLTGGITEAFF,TRBJ1-1,-,TRBD1,TRBV19
TGCGCCAGCAGCCAGGGAGAGACAGGTTATAATTCACCCCTCCACTTT,CASSQGETGYNSPLHF,TRBJ1-6,-,-,TRBV4-1
TGTGCCAGCGGGCGGGGGAGCGGGAAGCCAAAGGAGACCCAGTACTTC,CASGRGSGKPKETQYF,TRBJ2-5,-,TRBD2,TRBV28
TGTGCCAGCAGCCTACAGGGGTACGGCTACACCTTC,CASSLQGYGYTF,TRBJ1-2,-,TRBD1,TRBV27
TGTGCCAGCAGCCCCGGCCGGGGGAGTTCCTTCTATGGCTACACCTTC,CASSPGRGSSFYGYTF,TRBJ1-2,-,-,TRBV7-9
TGTGCCAGCAGCCCGACTAGCGGGGGGGCGGGGGAGCAGTACTTC,CASSPTSGGAGEQYF,TRBJ2-7,-,TRBD2,TRBV7-2
TGTGCCAGCAGCATGGGAGATTTTAGGACCCAGTACTTC,CASSMGDFRTQYF,TRBJ2-5,-,-,TRBV5-4
TGTGCCAGCAGCGTTTTACAGGGGCCGAACACTGAAGCTTTCTTT,CASSVLQGPNTEAFF,TRBJ1-1,once,TRBD1,TRBV9
TGTGCCAGTAAGTGGGATGGGGGGTCGAGCACTGAAGCTTTCTTT,CASKWDGGSSTEAFF,TRBJ1-1,-,-,TRBV6-1
TGCGCCAGCAGCTTGGAAGTGGGGGGGCCGCAGTATTTT,CASSLEVGGPQYF,TRBJ2-3,-,-,TRBV5-1